Included here is one T cell receptor (beta chain) sequence, with context. This clonotype has only a few counts. Which antigen it targets is not known. The sample holds no much larger clone one base away, and base qualities are not on file. The library relied on 5' RACE. The instrument was an Illumina MiSeq. During library preparation, unique molecular identifiers were attached to individual cDNA molecules so that TCRs could be counted in a quantitative, reproducible way. The original methods were these. Samples had a median of 95,638 TCRs, with a range from about 23,224 to 750,000. V, J and CDR3 annotation of the TCR reads was carried out using the Decombinator software suite. Every sample was subsampled to the same number of TCRs (28,000) for the PS versus PT1 abundance plots. TCRs were defined as expanded if absent before sensitization and observed at least eight times at the 2-week time point. TCRdb reanalyzed the raw reads on its own, using fastp at Q25 for trimming and MiXCR for clone calling, and kept in-frame beta chains. Every entry covers one CDR3 protein and lists the most common genes and DNA from its rows. Here the V and J calls rest on TCRdb's processing, not on the authors' analysis. The sample table shows 110,000 or so distinct CDR3 sequences, and approximately 19% are seen once. The top ten hold 2.5% to 3.5% of the sample.

These data are taken from a study of human T cells and chemical hapten exposure (TCRdb year 2021). Study-level background: Libraries were pooled for sequencing, and per-sample TCR yields varied mainly because of small differences in library volumes within the pool. Each blood RNA sample was used to sequence both TCR alpha and TCR beta chains. This study followed changes in the peripheral blood TCR repertoire in vivo during primary and secondary sensitization of alopecia patients to the hapten diphenylcyclopropenone (DPC). What the study reported, not specific to this receptor: DPC sensitization did not change the number of TCRs with a frequency above 1 in 1000, and there was no evidence of changes in global repertoire structure. After repeated subsampling, the strength of the expansion versus patch-test correlation and the threshold at which it became significant changed.

Total RNA was extracted from unfractionated whole blood that had been collected in Tempus Blood RNA tubes. Four to six healthy volunteers were used as TCR sequencing controls and were bled at day 0, 2 weeks and 6 weeks. The TCR sequence derives from a human donor in good health.

The nucleotides read TGTGCCAGCAGCTTACAGGGAGGCTATGGCTACACCTTC. Its amino acids are CASSLQGGYGYTF. The chain is assembled from TRBV9 and TRBJ1-2; the D gene is perhaps TRBD1, from 6 matching bases. CDR1 and CDR2 are read off the germline V gene as SGDLS and YYNGEE. The CDR3 goes from the cysteine to the phenylalanine over 13 residues. Only the CDR3 region is kept as DNA, spanning 39 bases read in frame from base 1. V and J are truncated by 4 bases and 4 bases respectively, leaving an intervening sequence of 11 bases.